Listed below are T cell receptor beta chains from one sample, sequenced in a study of human T cells and chemical hapten exposure. TCRdb reanalysed the RACE reads using MiXCR and keeps one entry per CDR3 protein. Of 95,000 to 150,000 distinct CDR3 sequences in the sample, 11% were seen once. Sequences were derived from whole blood, sampled in connection with sensitization to the hapten diphenylcyclopropenone (DPC). The receptors here all came from a woman aged 50 to 60 with alopecia areata. Some clones in this sample may be carry-over from other donors' samples. The CDR3 runs from the conserved cysteine through the conserved F or W. A D gene is named only where the DNA matches it firmly. Rows give clone size only sometimes, using once, few, many, or a class for an expanded clone.

size | J | D | V | CDR3 | DNA
. | TRBJ1-1 | . | TRBV25-1 | CASSEWGDAAFF | TGTGCCAGCAGTGAATGGGGGGACGCGGCTTTCTTT
many | TRBJ2-7 | . | TRBV20-1 | CSARNPARDYEQYF | TGCAGTGCTAGGAACCCGGCCAGGGACTACGAGCAGTACTTC
many | TRBJ1-2 | . | TRBV28 | CASSLWGGATNYGYTF | TGTGCCAGCAGTTTATGGGGGGGGGCGACTAACTATGGCTACACCTTC
many | TRBJ2-5 | TRBD2 | TRBV29-1 | CSVDNPTSGGAETQYF | TGCAGCGTCGACAACCCAACTAGCGGTGGGGCGGAGACCCAGTACTTC
many | TRBJ1-4 | . | TRBV29-1 | CSVGVRFGTNEKLFF | TGCAGCGTTGGTGTTCGGTTCGGGACTAATGAAAAACTGTTTTTT
. | TRBJ1-1 | TRBD1 | TRBV29-1 | CSVDVDRGDTEAFF | TGCAGCGTTGACGTTGACAGGGGCGACACTGAAGCTTTCTTT
. | TRBJ1-5 | . | TRBV6-6 | CASRLPSGQPQHF | TGTGCCTCGAGACTGCCTTCCGGGCAGCCCCAGCATTTT
. | TRBJ1-5 | . | TRBV6-1 | CASNRGNNQPQHF | TGTGCCAGCAACCGGGGCAACAATCAGCCCCAGCATTTT
. | TRBJ2-1 | TRBD2 | TRBV18 | CASSYGTSYNEQFF | TGTGCCAGCTCATACGGGACTAGCTACAATGAGCAGTTCTTC
few | TRBJ2-4 | . | TRBV7-9 | CASSPGTSAKNIQYF | TGTGCCAGCAGCCCCGGGACTTCGGCCAAAAACATTCAGTACTTC
. | TRBJ1-3 | TRBD1 | TRBV20-1 | CSARPPTGGFGNTIYF | TGCAGTGCTAGACCTCCTACAGGGGGCTTTGGAAACACCATATATTTT
. | TRBJ2-1 | . | TRBV3-1 | CASSQDEGNEQFF | TGTGCCAGCAGCCAAGATGAGGGGAATGAGCAGTTCTTC
. | TRBJ1-6 | . | TRBV11-2 | CASSQLKGVWYNSPLHF | TGTGCCAGCAGCCAACTTAAGGGGGTGTGGTATAATTCACCCCTCCACTTT
few | TRBJ2-4 | TRBD1 | TRBV6-5 | CASSAPRQGKNIQYF | TGTGCCAGCAGTGCACCGAGACAGGGGAAAAACATTCAGTACTTC
few | TRBJ1-2 | . | TRBV9 | CASSGTEGYTF | TGTGCCAGCAGCGGGACAGAAGGCTACACCTTC
few | TRBJ2-7 | . | TRBV5-6 | CASSPRRSYEQYF | TGTGCCAGCAGCCCTCGCCGGAGCTACGAGCAGTACTTC
. | TRBJ2-3 | . | TRBV25-1 | CASSAWLGGTDTQYF | TGTGCCAGCAGTGCCTGGTTGGGGGGCACAGATACGCAGTATTTT
few | TRBJ2-7 | TRBD2 | TRBV6-5 | CATKFGRAGNEQYF | TGTGCCACCAAGTTTGGAAGAGCGGGGAACGAGCAGTACTTC
many | TRBJ2-7 | . | TRBV20-1 | CSARGLGETFNEQYF | TGCAGTGCTCGTGGACTGGGAGAAACTTTCAACGAGCAGTACTTC
. | TRBJ2-3 | TRBD2 | TRBV11-2 | CASSLDDGGLGGADTQYF | TGTGCCAGCAGCTTAGATGACGGGGGACTAGGCGGTGCAGATACGCAGTATTTT
few | TRBJ2-5 | . | TRBV21-1 | CARKLTGDQETQYF | TGTGCCCGGAAACTGACAGGGGACCAAGAGACCCAGTACTTC
many | TRBJ2-6 | . | TRBV29-1 | CSVTGPSGANVLTF | TGCAGCGTTACCGGGCCCTCTGGGGCCAACGTCCTGACTTTC
. | TRBJ1-1 | . | TRBV9 | CASGLAGTTEAFF | TGTGCCAGCGGCCTGGCAGGGACCACTGAAGCTTTCTTT
many | TRBJ2-3 | TRBD2 | TRBV7-3 | CASSVSGGRTDTQYF | TGTGCCAGCAGCGTGAGCGGGGGGAGAACAGATACGCAGTATTTT
. | TRBJ2-1 | TRBD2 | TRBV20-1 | CSAATSGRGNEQFF | TGCAGTGCAGCCACTAGCGGGAGAGGTAATGAGCAGTTCTTC
many | TRBJ2-1 | . | TRBV24-1 | CATSDPGRTYNEQFF | TGTGCCACCAGTGATCCAGGGAGGACCTACAATGAGCAGTTCTTC
. | TRBJ2-1 | . | TRBV12-5 | CASGLEGLGEQFF | TGTGCTAGTGGTTTGGAGGGTCTCGGAGAGCAGTTCTTC
few | TRBJ2-5 | TRBD2 | TRBV12-3/TRBV12-4 | CASRSSGNQETQYF | TGTGCCAGCAGGAGTAGCGGGAACCAAGAGACCCAGTACTTC
few | TRBJ1-2 | TRBD1 | TRBV20-1 | CSAREVETGKGYTF | TGCAGTGCTAGAGAAGTTGAGACAGGGAAGGGCTACACCTTC
few | TRBJ2-5 | . | TRBV12-3/TRBV12-4 | CASSFGSRQHQETQYF | TGTGCCAGCAGTTTCGGCTCACGGCAGCACCAAGAGACCCAGTACTTC
few | TRBJ2-5 | . | TRBV27 | CASSSYREQETQYF | TGTGCCAGCAGTTCTTACAGGGAGCAAGAGACCCAGTACTTC
. | TRBJ2-1 | TRBD2 | TRBV29-1 | CSVVSLAVSYNEQFF | TGCAGCGTTGTCTCACTAGCGGTCTCCTACAATGAGCAGTTCTTC
few | TRBJ2-1 | TRBD2 | TRBV9 | CASSSRGGSVNNEQFF | TGTGCCAGCAGCTCCCGCGGCGGGAGCGTAAACAATGAGCAGTTCTTC
many | TRBJ2-1 | . | TRBV27 | CASSEASFGNEQFF | TGTGCCAGCAGTGAGGCTAGCTTCGGCAATGAGCAGTTCTTC
few | TRBJ2-3 | TRBD1 | TRBV7-2 | CASSPGTGRTDTQYF | TGTGCCAGCAGCCCAGGGACAGGCCGCACAGATACGCAGTATTTT
many | TRBJ2-7 | . | TRBV20-1 | CSARDYKAQQSYEQYF | TGCAGTGCTAGAGATTACAAGGCACAACAGTCCTACGAGCAGTACTTC
. | TRBJ2-1 | . | TRBV29-1 | CSVGDVGFEQFF | TGCAGCGTTGGAGATGTCGGATTTGAGCAGTTCTTC
many | TRBJ2-7 | TRBD1 | TRBV20-1 | CSAVEDRPHEQYF | TGCAGTGCCGTAGAGGACAGGCCCCACGAGCAGTACTTC
few | TRBJ2-1 | TRBD2 | TRBV9 | CASSVESGAGGGNEQFF | TGTGCCAGCAGCGTAGAGAGTGGGGCGGGAGGTGGCAATGAGCAGTTCTTC
few | TRBJ1-1 | TRBD1 | TRBV19 | CASSATGRDTEAFF | TGTGCCAGTAGTGCGACAGGGAGAGACACTGAAGCTTTCTTT
few | TRBJ2-3 | . | TRBV30 | CAWSLAGPDTQYF | TGTGCCTGGAGCCTTGCGGGTCCAGATACGCAGTATTTT
. | TRBJ2-3 | . | TRBV5-1 | CASSLEEGTDTQYF | TGCGCCAGCAGCTTGGAGGAGGGCACAGATACGCAGTATTTT
. | TRBJ2-3 | . | TRBV2 | CASSVDRSDTQYF | TGTGCCAGCAGTGTTGACAGGTCAGATACGCAGTATTTT
few | TRBJ2-7 | . | TRBV20-1 | CSARDLGSGGSYEQYF | TGCAGTGCTAGAGATTTAGGTAGCGGAGGATCCTACGAGCAGTACTTC
many | TRBJ2-1 | . | TRBV9 | CASSVVPGGKEQFF | TGTGCCAGCAGCGTAGTTCCCGGGGGAAAAGAGCAGTTCTTC
few | TRBJ1-1 | . | TRBV6-2/TRBV6-3 | CASSMGTATPMNTEAFF | TGTGCCAGCAGTATGGGGACTGCTACCCCCATGAACACTGAAGCTTTCTTT
. | TRBJ1-1 | TRBD1 | TRBV16 | CASTMTGYEAFF | TGTGCCAGCACTATGACAGGGTACGAAGCTTTCTTT
. | TRBJ1-1 | . | TRBV6-1 | CASMWVGGGEAFF | TGTGCCAGCATGTGGGTAGGAGGGGGTGAAGCTTTCTTT
few | TRBJ1-1 | . | TRBV7-2 | CASSLRGGPRGTEAFF | TGTGCCAGCAGCTTACGAGGGGGTCCCAGGGGAACTGAAGCTTTCTTT
. | TRBJ2-1 | . | TRBV12-3/TRBV12-4 | CASSCGPYNEQFF | TGTGCCAGCAGTTGTGGACCTTACAATGAGCAGTTCTTC
many | TRBJ2-7 | TRBD1 | TRBV2 | CAILTGALVEQYF | TGTGCCATCTTAACAGGGGCGTTGGTCGAGCAGTACTTC
. | TRBJ1-1 | . | TRBV20-1 | CSARQGPWDTEAFF | TGCAGTGCCCGCCAGGGTCCTTGGGACACTGAAGCTTTCTTT
few | TRBJ2-1 | TRBD2 | TRBV18 | CASSPQAGGPNEQFF | TGTGCCAGCTCACCTCAAGCGGGAGGGCCTAATGAGCAGTTCTTC
. | TRBJ2-7 | TRBD1 | TRBV5-1 | CASSLDPGTGGEQYF | TGCGCCAGCAGCTTGGACCCGGGGACAGGGGGCGAGCAGTACTTC
few | TRBJ2-5 | TRBD1 | TRBV13 | CASSSGTEQETQYF | TGTGCCAGCAGTTCCGGGACAGAACAAGAGACCCAGTACTTC